This entry concerns a single T cell receptor (beta chain). Its target is not known. These data come from a study of cytomegalovirus exposure and HLA in healthy donors. Study outcomes and limitations: The analysis excluded some indistinguishable V segments, including TRBV6-2 and TRBV6-3.

The primer mix had 60 Vbeta and 13 Jbeta primers. Measured with immunoSEQ multiplex PCR; TCRdb has only the in-frame clones, and not every one. The sample includes 85,000 or so clones. Germline V CDR1 and CDR2: SGHVS, FQNEAQ. Between the trimmed V and J ends, which lost 0 bases and 4 bases, there was a span of 10 bases. The CDR3 spans 14 residues. The origin of this receptor is a woman aged 25 to 39 in good health and CMV-seronegative. The chain combines TRBV7-8 with TRBJ2-7; D is possibly TRBD2 (5 bases). The specimen sequenced was PBMCs. The CDR3 DNA follows: TGTGCCAGCAGCTTAGCCGGGAATAAATACGAGCAGTACTTC. It translates to CASSLAGNKYEQYF.